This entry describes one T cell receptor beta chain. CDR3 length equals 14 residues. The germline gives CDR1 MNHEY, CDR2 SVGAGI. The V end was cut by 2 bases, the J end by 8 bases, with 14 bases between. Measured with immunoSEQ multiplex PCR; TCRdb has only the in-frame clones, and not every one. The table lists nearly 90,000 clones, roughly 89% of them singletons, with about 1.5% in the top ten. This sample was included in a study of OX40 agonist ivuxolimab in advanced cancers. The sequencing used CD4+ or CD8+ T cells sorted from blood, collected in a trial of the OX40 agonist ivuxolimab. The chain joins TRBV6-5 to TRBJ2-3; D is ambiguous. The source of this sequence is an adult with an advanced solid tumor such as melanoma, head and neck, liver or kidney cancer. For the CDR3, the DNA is TGTGCCAGCAGTTACGGGCAGCCCCCGGTTACGCAGTATTTT. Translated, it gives CASSYGQPPVTQYF.